One sample yielded the 18 T cell receptor beta chains listed below, sequenced in a study of shared clonotypes between healthy human individuals. Only in-frame clones appear in the TCRdb table, and some are missing; sequencing was by immunoSEQ multiplex PCR. This sample has 450,000 to 600,000 clones; about four fifths occur once, and the top ten carry around 13%. The sequencing sample was made of PBMCs. All receptors derive from a woman between 35 and 50 years old in good health. Some clones in this sample may be carry-over from other donors' samples.

This rearrangement joins TRBV5-4 to TRBJ2-1; D is ambiguous. The CDR3 consists of 12 residues. V was cut by 0 bases and J by 5 bases, with 3 bases left in between. CDR1 SGHNT and CDR2 YYREEE come from the germline V gene (reference sequence). CDR3 bases: TGTGCCAGCAGCTTGGCGGACAATGAGCAGTTCTTC. This encodes CASSLADNEQFF.

The chain couples TRBV7-9 to TRBJ2-1; D gene uncertain. V was shortened by 10 bases and J by 0 bases, with 13 bases between the two germline ends. The CDR3 runs 14 residues. Per germline, CDR1 SEHNR and CDR2 FQNEAQ (reference sequence). CDR3 nucleotides: TGTGCCACCCAAGACGGCTTCTCCTACAATGAGCAGTTCTTC. Translated, it gives CATQDGFSYNEQFF.

The chain recombines TRBV9 with TRBJ2-7, with 14 positions matching TRBD2. The CDR3 spans 16 residues. V trimming: 0 bases; J trimming: 6 bases; junction bases outside the gene matches: 5. CDR1 and CDR2 (germline): SGDLS, YYNGEE. DNA of the CDR3: TGTGCCAGCAGCGTAGGGGGACTAGCGGGAGCGGGCGAGCAGTACTTC. It specifies CASSVGGLAGAGEQYF.

The chain is built from TRBV4-1 and TRBJ1-2; no definite D call. CDR1 and CDR2 (germline): MGHRA, YSYEKL. Between the trimmed V and J ends, which lost 3 bases and 1 base, there was a span of 12 bases. CDR3 length: 15 residues. This chain's CDR3 is CASSQTPGLNYGYTF. The CDR3 DNA reads as TGCGCCAGCAGCCAGACTCCCGGGCTTAACTATGGCTACACCTTC.

The CDR3 DNA sequence: TGTGCCAGCAGCGGGGCCGGGACTAGCTGGGATGAGCAGTTCTTC. Protein sequence: CASSGAGTSWDEQFF. This chain links TRBV9 with TRBJ2-1, with 9 bases identical to TRBD2. In germline, CDR1 is SGDLS, CDR2 YYNGEE. J was trimmed by 8 bases and V by 3 bases; bases with no gene match: 9. There are 15 residues in the CDR3.

In nucleotides, the CDR3 is TGCGCCAGCAGCCCGGGACCGGCCGCAAGCTCCTACAATGAGCAGTTCTTC. Protein sequence: CASSPGPAASSYNEQFF. The rearrangement links TRBV5-1 to TRBJ2-1; D could derive from TRBD1 or TRBD2 (5 bases each). This CDR3 is 17 amino acids long. Germline-derived CDR1 and CDR2 are SGHRS and YFSETQ. The germline V and J ends were trimmed by 4 bases and 0 bases, with 17 bases remaining between them.

The V call is TRBV11-2, the J call TRBJ1-3, with D perhaps matching TRBD1 (6 bases). CDR1 SGHAT and CDR2 FQNNGV come from the germline V gene. Trimming shortened V by 4 bases and J by 2 bases, and 15 bases separated the two germline ends. The CDR3 covers 16 residues. CDR3 DNA: TGTGCCAGCAGCTCCTGGACAGTTTCTGCTGGAAACACCATATATTTT. Translation: CASSSWTVSAGNTIYF.

The chain has TRBV29-1 and TRBJ2-7; TRBD1 matches at 8 bases. V shed 7 bases, J shed 1 base, and the junction held 6 bases outside the gene matches. The CDR3 is 13 residues long. The germline V gene encodes CDR1 SQVTM and CDR2 ANQGSEA. CDR3 region: CSATGGSSYEQYF. The CDR3 coding sequence is TGCAGCGCCACAGGGGGATCGTCCTACGAGCAGTACTTC.

J is TRBJ1-1 and V is TRBV6-5; the D gene is possibly TRBD1 (6 bases). CDR3 length: 13 residues. The V gene's germline CDR1 is MNHEY and CDR2 SVGAGI. Trimming left V 6 bases short and J 5 bases short, with 13 bases between. CDR3 sequence (DNA): TGTGCCAGCAGCCCAAAGAGGGGGACTGAAGCTTTCTTT. Protein product: CASSPKRGTEAFF.

A word on this clone: This sample includes further DNA sequences coding for the same CDR3. J is TRBJ2-1 and V is TRBV19, with D possibly matching TRBD1 (5 bases). The CDR3 is made up of 15 amino acids. V shed 6 bases and J shed 4 bases, with 16 bases lying between them. Germline V gives CDR1 LNHDA, CDR2 SQIVND (reference sequence). The chain's CDR3 is CASSRDRGTYNEQFF. The CDR3 DNA reads as TGTGCCAGTAGCAGGGATCGCGGAACTTACAATGAGCAGTTCTTC.

This clone has a count of ten or more. This sequence joins TRBV11-2 and TRBJ2-1, with 7 bases that match TRBD2. CDR3 length: 12 amino acids. The germline V gene encodes CDR1 SGHAT and CDR2 FQNNGV. V shed 6 bases, J shed 16 bases, and the junction held 12 bases outside the gene matches. CDR3 in amino acids: CASSLWGGSGFF. CDR3 bases: TGTGCCAGCAGTCTTTGGGGCGGGAGCGGTTTCTTC.

This sequence joins TRBV28 and TRBJ2-7; possible D gene TRBD2, 5 bases. Looked up from germline, CDR1 is MDHEN and CDR2 is SYDVKM. The V gene lost 6 bases and the J gene lost 1 base, with 13 bases spanning the gap. The CDR3 is made up of 14 amino acids. The CDR3 is CASRTGYPSYEQYF. In DNA, the CDR3 is TGTGCCAGCAGGACGGGGTATCCTTCCTACGAGCAGTACTTC. The whole variable domain, filled in from reference TRBV28 and TRBJ2-7, reads DVKVTQSSRYLVKRTGEKVFLECVQDMDHENMFWYRQDPGLGLRLIYFSYDVKMKEKGDIPEGYSVSREKKERFSLILESASTNQTSMYLCASRTGYPSYEQYFGPGTRLTVT.

The gene calls are TRBV6-5 and TRBJ1-1, with no clear D. The CDR3 runs to 13 residues. The V end was cut by 1 base, the J end by 0 bases, with 3 bases between. Germline values: CDR1 MNHEY, CDR2 SVGAGI. This CDR3 reads CASSYLVNTEAFF. The DNA for the CDR3 is TGTGCCAGCAGTTACTTAGTGAACACTGAAGCTTTCTTT.

The chain's CDR3 is CASSQSPEGGFEKLFF. CDR3 coding DNA: TGCGCCAGCAGCCAAAGCCCGGAAGGGGGTTTTGAAAAACTGTTTTTT. The V gene is TRBV4-1, the J gene TRBJ1-4, with D possibly TRBD1 on 6 matching bases. V was shortened by 2 bases and J by 7 bases, with 17 bases between the two germline ends. Per the germline V gene, CDR1 is MGHRA and CDR2 is YSYEKL. The length of the CDR3 is 16 residues.

This chain links TRBV7-2 with TRBJ2-3, with 14 bases aligning to TRBD2. The CDR3 is made up of 18 amino acids. Trimming removed 5 bases from V and 8 bases from J; junction bases left unmatched: 15. Germline V gene data show CDR1 as SGHTA and CDR2 as FQGNSA. In DNA form, the CDR3 reads TGTGCCAGCAGCCCGCGGGGCGATAGGACTAGCGGGAGGCGTACGCAGTATTTT. This codes for CASSPRGDRTSGRRTQYF.

The V call is TRBV2, the J call TRBJ1-5; tentatively, D is TRBD1 (5 bases). Per the germline V gene, CDR1 is SNHLY and CDR2 is FYNNEI. V was clipped by 7 bases and J by 3 bases, with 10 bases between them. This CDR3 has 13 amino acids. The CDR3 nucleotides read TGTGCCAGCACTCCGGGGCCCAATCAGCCCCAGCATTTT. Translation: CASTPGPNQPQHF. Together with reference TRBV2 and TRBJ1-5, the CDR3 gives the full variable domain: EPEVTQTPSHQVTQMGQEVILRCVPISNHLYFYWYRQILGQKVEFLVSFYNNEISEKSEIFDDQFSVERPDGSNFTLKIRSTKLEDSAMYFCASTPGPNQPQHFGDGTRLSIL.

The chain employs TRBV5-1 and TRBJ2-1, with TRBD2 as a possible D gene (5 bases). The CDR3 is 15 residues long. With 6 bases removed from V and 4 bases from J, the gap between germline ends came to 17 bases. Germline assignment: CDR1 SGHRS and CDR2 YFSETQ. The CDR3 region has the DNA TGCGCCAGCAACCTCCTGGGAGTAGGGTACAATGAGCAGTTCTTC. Amino acid sequence: CASNLLGVGYNEQFF. The whole variable domain, remainder taken from reference TRBV5-1 and TRBJ2-1, is KAGVTQTPRYLIKTRGQQVTLSCSPISGHRSVSWYQQTPGQGLQFLFEYFSETQRNKGNFPGRFSGRQFSNSRSEMNVSTLELGDSALYLCASNLLGVGYNEQFFGPGTRLTVL.

On this clone itself: The sample contains more than one DNA sequence encoding this CDR3. J is TRBJ2-1 and V is TRBV5-1; 7 nucleotides align to TRBD2. V was clipped by 3 bases and J by 7 bases; unmatched bases: 7. CDR3 length equals 14 residues. Per germline, CDR1 SGHRS and CDR2 YFSETQ. The CDR3 loop reads CASSSPGGSNEQFF. CDR3 DNA: TGCGCCAGCAGCTCCCCAGGCGGGAGTAATGAGCAGTTCTTC.